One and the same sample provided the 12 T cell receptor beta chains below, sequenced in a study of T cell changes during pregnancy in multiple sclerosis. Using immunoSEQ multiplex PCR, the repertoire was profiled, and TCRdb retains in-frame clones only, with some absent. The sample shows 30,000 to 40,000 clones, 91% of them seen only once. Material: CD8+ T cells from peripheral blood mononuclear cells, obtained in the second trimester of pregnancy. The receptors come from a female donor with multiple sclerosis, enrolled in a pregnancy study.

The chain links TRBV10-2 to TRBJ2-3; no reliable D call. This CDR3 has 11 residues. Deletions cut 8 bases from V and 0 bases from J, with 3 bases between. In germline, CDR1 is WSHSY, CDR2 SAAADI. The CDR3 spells CASPSTDTQYF. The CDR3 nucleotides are TGCGCCAGCCCTAGCACAGATACGCAGTATTTT.

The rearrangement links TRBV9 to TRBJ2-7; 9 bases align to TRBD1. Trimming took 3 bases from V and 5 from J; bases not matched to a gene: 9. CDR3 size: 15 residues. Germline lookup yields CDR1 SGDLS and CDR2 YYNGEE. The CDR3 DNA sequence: TGTGCCAGCAGCGACAGGGGGCGCACTTCCGACGAGCAGTACTTC. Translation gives CASSDRGRTSDEQYF.

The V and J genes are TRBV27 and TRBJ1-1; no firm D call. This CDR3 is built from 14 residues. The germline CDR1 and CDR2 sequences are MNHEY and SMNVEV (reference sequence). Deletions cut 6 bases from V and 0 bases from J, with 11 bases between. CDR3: CASSPGGLNTEAFF. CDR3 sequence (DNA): TGTGCCAGCAGCCCTGGAGGGCTGAACACTGAAGCTTTCTTT.

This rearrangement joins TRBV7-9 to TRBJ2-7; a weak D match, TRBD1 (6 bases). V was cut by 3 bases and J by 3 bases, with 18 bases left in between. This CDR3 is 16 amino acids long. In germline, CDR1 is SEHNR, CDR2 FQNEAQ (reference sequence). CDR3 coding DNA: TGTGCCAGCAGCTTTTTAAATCGCTGGGGACACTACGAGCAGTACTTC. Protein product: CASSFLNRWGHYEQYF.

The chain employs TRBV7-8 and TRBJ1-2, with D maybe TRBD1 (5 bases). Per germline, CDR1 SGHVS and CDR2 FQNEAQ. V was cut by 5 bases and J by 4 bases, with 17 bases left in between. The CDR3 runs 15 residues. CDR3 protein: CASSPSATDSYGYTF. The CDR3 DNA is TGTGCCAGCAGCCCGTCGGCGACAGACTCCTATGGCTACACCTTC.

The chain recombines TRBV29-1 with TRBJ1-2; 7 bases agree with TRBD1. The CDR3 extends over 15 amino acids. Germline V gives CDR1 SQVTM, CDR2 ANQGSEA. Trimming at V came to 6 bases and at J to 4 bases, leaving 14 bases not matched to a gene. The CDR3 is CSVSGGDREGYGYTF. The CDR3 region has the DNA TGCAGCGTCAGCGGAGGTGACAGGGAAGGCTATGGCTACACCTTC.

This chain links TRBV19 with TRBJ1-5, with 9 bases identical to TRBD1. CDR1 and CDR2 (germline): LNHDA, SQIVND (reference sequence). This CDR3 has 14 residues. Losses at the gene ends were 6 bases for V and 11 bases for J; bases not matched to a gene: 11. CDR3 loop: CASSRTGEVEAQHF. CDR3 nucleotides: TGTGCCAGTAGCCGGACAGGGGAGGTTGAAGCCCAGCATTTT. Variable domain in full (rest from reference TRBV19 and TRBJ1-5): DGGITQSPKYLFRKEGQNVTLSCEQNLNHDAMYWYRQDPGQGLRLIYYSQIVNDFQKGDIAEGYSVSREKKESFPLTVTSAQKNPTAFYLCASSRTGEVEAQHFGDGTRLSIL.

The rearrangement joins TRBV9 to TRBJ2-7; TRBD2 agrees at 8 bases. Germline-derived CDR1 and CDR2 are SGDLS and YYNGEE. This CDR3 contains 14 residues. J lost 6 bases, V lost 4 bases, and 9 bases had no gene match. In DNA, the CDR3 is TGTGCCAGCAGCCCAGCCGGGGGGGGGCGCGAGCAGTACTTC. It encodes CASSPAGGGREQYF.

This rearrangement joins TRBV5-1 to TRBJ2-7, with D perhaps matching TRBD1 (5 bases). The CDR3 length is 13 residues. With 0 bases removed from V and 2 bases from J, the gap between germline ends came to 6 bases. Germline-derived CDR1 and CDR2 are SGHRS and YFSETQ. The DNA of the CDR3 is TGCGCCAGCAGCTTGGAGACAGCCTACGAGCAGTACTTC. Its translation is CASSLETAYEQYF.

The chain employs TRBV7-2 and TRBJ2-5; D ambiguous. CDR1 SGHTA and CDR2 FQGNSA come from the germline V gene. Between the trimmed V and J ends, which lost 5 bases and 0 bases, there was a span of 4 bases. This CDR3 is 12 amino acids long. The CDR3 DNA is TGTGCCAGCAGCCAGTACCAAGAGACCCAGTACTTC. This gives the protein CASSQYQETQYF.

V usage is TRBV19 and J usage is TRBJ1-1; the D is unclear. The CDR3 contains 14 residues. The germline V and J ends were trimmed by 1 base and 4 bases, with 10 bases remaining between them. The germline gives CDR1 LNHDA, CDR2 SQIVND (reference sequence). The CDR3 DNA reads TGTGCCAGTAGTATAGCCTCGCGGGGCACTGAAGCTTTCTTT. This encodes CASSIASRGTEAFF.

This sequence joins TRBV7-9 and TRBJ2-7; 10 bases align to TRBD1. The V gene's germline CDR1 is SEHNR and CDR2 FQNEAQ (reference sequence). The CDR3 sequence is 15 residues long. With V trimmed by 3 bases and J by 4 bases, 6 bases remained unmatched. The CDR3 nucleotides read TGTGCCAGCAGCTTTCTGGACAGGGGGGGATACGAGCAGTACTTC. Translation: CASSFLDRGGYEQYF.